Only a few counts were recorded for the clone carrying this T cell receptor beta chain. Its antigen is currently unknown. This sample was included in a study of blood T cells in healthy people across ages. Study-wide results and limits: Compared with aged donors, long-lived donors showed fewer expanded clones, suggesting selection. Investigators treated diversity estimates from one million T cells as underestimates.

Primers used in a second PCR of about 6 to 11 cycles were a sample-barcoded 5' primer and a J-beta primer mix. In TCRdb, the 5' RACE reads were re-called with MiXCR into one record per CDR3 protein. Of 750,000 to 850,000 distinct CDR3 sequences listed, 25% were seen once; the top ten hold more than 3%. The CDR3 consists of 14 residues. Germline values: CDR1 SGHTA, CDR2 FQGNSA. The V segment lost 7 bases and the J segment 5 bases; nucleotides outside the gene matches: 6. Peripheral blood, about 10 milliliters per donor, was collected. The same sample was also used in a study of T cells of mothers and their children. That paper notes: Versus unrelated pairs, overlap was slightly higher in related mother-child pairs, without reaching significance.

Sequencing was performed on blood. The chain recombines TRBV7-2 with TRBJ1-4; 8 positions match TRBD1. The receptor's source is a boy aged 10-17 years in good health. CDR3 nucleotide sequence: TGTGCCAGCACCGACAGGGGTCTAAATGAAAAACTGTTTTTT. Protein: CASTDRGLNEKLFF. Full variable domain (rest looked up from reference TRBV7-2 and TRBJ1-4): GAGVSQSPSNKVTEKGKDVELRCDPISGHTALYWYRQSLGQGLEFLIYFQGNSAPDKSGLPSDRFSAERTGGSVSTLTIQRTQQEDSAVYLCASTDRGLNEKLFFGSGTQLSVL.